This T cell receptor (beta chain) appears in the sequencing data of a study of T cells in narcolepsy. The repertoire was sequenced with immunoSEQ multiplex PCR; TCRdb's copy has only in-frame clones and lacks some. The sample contains fewer than 35,000 clones, roughly four fifths of which appear only once. Germline CDR1 reads SGHTA; CDR2 reads FQGNSA. V was clipped by 5 bases and J by 4 bases, with 8 bases between them. The CDR3 has 12 amino acids. This receptor was identified in a human donor with narcolepsy. The V call is TRBV7-2, the J call TRBJ1-2, with D uncertain. The specimen sequenced was CD45RA- memory CD4+ T cells from PBMCs. CDR3 in amino acids: CASSQQSYGYTF. As DNA, the CDR3 is TGTGCCAGCAGCCAACAAAGCTATGGCTACACCTTC. The full variable domain, in which reference TRBV7-2 and TRBJ1-2 provide the parts outside the CDR3, is GAGVSQSPSNKVTEKGKDVELRCDPISGHTALYWYRQSLGQGLEFLIYFQGNSAPDKSGLPSDRFSAERTGGSVSTLTIQRTQQEDSAVYLCASSQQSYGYTFGSGTRLTVV.